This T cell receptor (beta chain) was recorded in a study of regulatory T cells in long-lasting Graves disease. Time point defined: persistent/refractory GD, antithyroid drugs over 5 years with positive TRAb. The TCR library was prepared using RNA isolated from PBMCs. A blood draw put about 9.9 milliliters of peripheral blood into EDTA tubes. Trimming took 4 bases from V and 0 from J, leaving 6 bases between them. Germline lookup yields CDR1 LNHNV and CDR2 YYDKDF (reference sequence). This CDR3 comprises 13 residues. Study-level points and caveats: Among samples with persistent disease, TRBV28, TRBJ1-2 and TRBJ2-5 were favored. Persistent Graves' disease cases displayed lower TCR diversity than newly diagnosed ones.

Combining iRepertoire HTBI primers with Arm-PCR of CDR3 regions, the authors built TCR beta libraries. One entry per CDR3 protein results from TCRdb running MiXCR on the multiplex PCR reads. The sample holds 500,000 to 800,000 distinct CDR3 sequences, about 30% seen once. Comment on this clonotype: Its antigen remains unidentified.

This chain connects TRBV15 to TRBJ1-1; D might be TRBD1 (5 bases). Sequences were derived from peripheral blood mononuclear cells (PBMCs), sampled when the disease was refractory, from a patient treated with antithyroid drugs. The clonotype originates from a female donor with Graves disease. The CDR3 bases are TGTGCCACCAGCAAACAGGTGAACACTGAAGCTTTCTTT. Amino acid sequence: CATSKQVNTEAFF.